These 3 T cell receptor beta chains originate from one sample sequenced in a study of T cells in Graves' hyperthyroidism and ophthalmopathy. Amplification yielded TCR beta CDR3 regions, with RNA transcripts as the source. With the HTBI primer set, the TCR CDR3 went through a first round of RT-PCR. TCRdb reprocessed the multiplex PCR reads via MiXCR and lists one record per CDR3 protein. The table records about 600,000 distinct CDR3 sequences, 12% to 15% of them present only once. Sequencing used blood. These receptors were obtained from a woman aged 18-29 years with Graves' ophthalmopathy.

This clonotype has just a few counts. The J gene is TRBJ2-1, the V gene TRBV18; D may be TRBD1 (6 bases). V lost 0 bases and J lost 1, with 16 bases in between. This CDR3 is 18 amino acids long. Looked up from germline, CDR1 is KGHSH and CDR2 is LQKENI. This CDR3 is CASSPPWDTEGSYNEQFF. CDR3 DNA: TGTGCCAGCTCACCACCGTGGGACACCGAAGGTTCCTACAATGAGCAGTTCTTC.

CDR3 in DNA: TGTGCCAGCAGTTACTCCGGGACTAGCGGGAGAAGCCCCTACAATGAGCAGTTCTTC. Protein: CASSYSGTSGRSPYNEQFF. V is TRBV6-6 and J is TRBJ2-1, with 14 positions matching TRBD2. The junction had 6 bases not matched to a gene; V was cut back by 0 bases and J by 2 bases. This CDR3 spans 19 amino acids. From germline, CDR1 is MNHNY and CDR2 SVGAGI (reference sequence).

This clonotype was counted at least ten times. The chain uses TRBV7-2 and TRBJ2-5; TRBD2 aligns across 8 bases. The V gene end was trimmed by 3 bases and the J gene end by 5 bases; junction bases not matched to a gene: 5. There are 14 residues in the CDR3. The germline gives CDR1 SGHTA, CDR2 FQGNSA. The CDR3 is CASSFDSGMETQYF. The CDR3 DNA sequence: TGTGCCAGCAGCTTTGATAGCGGGATGGAGACCCAGTACTTC.